This TCR beta chain appears in the sequencing data of a study of identical twins (dated by TCRdb to about 2016). Context from the whole study: The study deep-sequenced TCR alpha and beta repertoires from monozygotic twins, unrelated adults of various ages and cord blood to test whether fetal clonotypes persist. Replicate twin experiments were performed at different times using different library preparation protocols to rule out contamination.

Every donor was a healthy Caucasian. Three pairs of female monozygotic twins, all aged roughly 18 to 29 years, were included in the twin cohort. Peripheral blood mononuclear cells were the source from which RNA for the TCR libraries was isolated. This clonotype was seen at least ten times. Its antigen is still unknown. The sample holds no much larger clone one base away, and base qualities are not on file. The library was generated by 5' RACE. Reads for this sample came from an Illumina HiSeq 2000. Template switching added a universal primer binding site, and the final cDNA carried a unique molecular identifier that allowed TCR cDNA molecules to be counted accurately. Specific primers in the conserved constant-segment region were used to synthesize first-strand cDNA for TCR alpha and beta chains. To control for contamination, every cDNA library was double barcoded, receiving both a SMART-Mk sample barcode and Illumina barcodes. TruSeq adapter sequences along with Illumina sample barcodes were introduced in two successive PCR steps. TCR alpha and beta cDNA libraries were sequenced on the Illumina HiSeq platform with custom primers. Regarding the original processing steps: MiGEC was used to process raw reads and extract unique molecular identifiers, and MiXCR was used to find CDR3 positions. For each individual, recombination models were inferred using an EM algorithm with the repgenHMM and IGoR tools. The analysis of shared clonotypes was done with the tcR package in R, with sharing normalized by the product of cloneset sizes. Out-of-frame nonproductive sequences were analyzed to study raw recombination free of thymic and clonal selection effects. TCRdb reprocessing: public reads trimmed at Q25 with fastp, clones called with MiXCR, in-frame beta chains kept. Records with the same CDR3 protein are collapsed into one entry carrying the most frequent genes and DNA. TCRdb's processing, not the authors' own work, is the source of the V and J calls. The sample yields nearly 650,000 distinct CDR3 sequences; about 7% were counted once. The ten largest clones represent 1.6% of the sample.

Findings and caveats that apply to the study as a whole: A weaker excess of twin sharing was found in beta out-of-frame sequences because the signal-to-noise ratio was lowered by fewer shared sequences. Because the same donors could not be followed over many years, conclusions were based on cross-sectional statistical analysis. In monozygotic twins, out-of-frame TCR alpha sharing was systematically underestimated by recombination models, although the models agreed with sharing between unrelated individuals. Invariant T cells such as MAIT and iNKT could partly confound zero-insertion analyses, although diverse VJ usage argued against such confounding for most clonotypes. Compared with coincidental sharing between unrelated individuals, out-of-frame TCR alpha sequences shared between twins showed an excess of sequences with low generation probability. Abundant cord blood beta clonotypes had fewer insertions, young adult naive repertoires showed a similar but weaker trend, and memory repertoires showed no such trend.

Based on the germline V gene, the CDR1 and CDR2 sequences are MDHEN and SYDVKM. From its cysteine to its phenylalanine, the CDR3 spans 16 amino acids. The kept DNA is CDR3 alone, 48 bases in frame from the first base. Trimming at the junction amounts to 1 base on V and 2 bases on J, and the germline ends lie 11 bases apart. In addition, the sample was reused for a study of yellow fever vaccine responses in identical twins. As the second publication notes: According to the authors, in identical twins the way T cells responded to vaccination appeared partly convergent and partly personalized. In the study, vaccine-responding T cell clones were precisely tracked in identical twins.

The source is a woman under 30 in good health. Recombination joined TRBV28 with TRBJ2-2, and TRBD2 may be the D gene, going by 6 matching bases. The sequenced sample was PBMCs. This receptor has the CDR3 CASSLFSGDNTGELFF. The base sequence is TGTGCCAGCAGTTTATTTAGCGGAGATAACACCGGGGAGCTGTTTTTT. The entire variable domain, with the stretches around the CDR3 drawn from the reference TRBV28 and TRBJ2-2 proteins, is DVKVTQSSRYLVKRTGEKVFLECVQDMDHENMFWYRQDPGLGLRLIYFSYDVKMKEKGDIPEGYSVSREKKERFSLILESASTNQTSMYLCASSLFSGDNTGELFFGEGSRLTVL.